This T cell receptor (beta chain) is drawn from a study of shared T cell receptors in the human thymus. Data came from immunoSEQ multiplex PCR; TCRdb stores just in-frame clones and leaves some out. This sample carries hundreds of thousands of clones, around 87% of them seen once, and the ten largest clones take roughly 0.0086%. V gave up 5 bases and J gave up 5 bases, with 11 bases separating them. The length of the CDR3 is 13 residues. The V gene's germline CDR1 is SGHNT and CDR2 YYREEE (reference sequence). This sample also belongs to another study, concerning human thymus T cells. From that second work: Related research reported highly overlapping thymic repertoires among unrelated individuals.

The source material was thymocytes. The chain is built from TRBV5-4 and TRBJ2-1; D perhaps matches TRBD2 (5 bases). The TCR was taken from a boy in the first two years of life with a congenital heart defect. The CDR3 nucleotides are TGTGCCAGCAGTTTTAGGGAGCACAATGAGCAGTTCTTC. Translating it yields CASSFREHNEQFF. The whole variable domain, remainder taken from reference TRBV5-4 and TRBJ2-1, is ETGVTQSPTHLIKTRGQQVTLRCSSQSGHNTVSWYQQALGQGPQFIFQYYREEENGRGNFPPRFSGLQFPNYSSELNVNALELDDSALYLCASSFREHNEQFFGPGTRLTVL.